The sequence of this T cell receptor beta chain was determined in a study of read filtering for tumor transcriptome and immune sequencing. This clonotype was detected ten times or more. From 350 to 500 ng of RNA, a library with molecular barcoded alpha/delta and beta/gamma adaptors was made. In TCRdb, the reads were re-called with MiXCR into one record per CDR3 protein. This table holds some 120,000 distinct CDR3 sequences, 13% found once. Sequenced sample: a population of CD138-negative cells sorted from bone marrow. This receptor was obtained from a donor at least 40 years old with multiple myeloma.

The CDR3 region has the DNA TGCAGTGCTAGAAACGGACTAGCGGGCGAAAACATTCAGTACTTC. Protein: CSARNGLAGENIQYF. The V call is TRBV20-1, the J call TRBJ2-4; 11 nucleotides align to TRBD2. CDR1 is DFQATT, CDR2 SNEGSKA, per germline (reference sequence). The CDR3 covers 15 residues. Unmatched junction bases numbered 5, after V lost 2 bases and J lost 5 bases.